This T cell receptor (beta chain) emerged from a study of beta chain features in type 1 diabetes. The authors reverse transcribed all of the isolated RNA, so sequencing captured expressed TCRB transcripts. The method was immunoSEQ multiplex PCR; TCRdb's version includes in-frame clones alone and lacks a portion of them. Of 810,000 or so clones in the sample, roughly a sixth were seen once. Germline V lookup: CDR1 MDHEN, CDR2 SYDVKM. V was pared by 7 bases and J by 1 base, with 9 bases of the junction left unmatched. The CDR3 is made up of 17 amino acids. Using CD45RO/CCR7/CD25/CD127/CD95/CD27, CD4+ naive, central memory, regulatory and stem cell-like memory cells were sorted. This clone appeared a few times.

The clonotype was recovered from a woman in her late teens or twenties in good health. The V call is TRBV28, the J call TRBJ2-7; 14 positions agree with TRBD2. Sequencing was done on a sample of naive CD4+ T cells from blood. Here the CDR3 DNA reads TGTGCCAGCACCCTCGGGACTAGCGGGGGTTTGTCCTACGAGCAGTACTTC. This sequence encodes CASTLGTSGGLSYEQYF.